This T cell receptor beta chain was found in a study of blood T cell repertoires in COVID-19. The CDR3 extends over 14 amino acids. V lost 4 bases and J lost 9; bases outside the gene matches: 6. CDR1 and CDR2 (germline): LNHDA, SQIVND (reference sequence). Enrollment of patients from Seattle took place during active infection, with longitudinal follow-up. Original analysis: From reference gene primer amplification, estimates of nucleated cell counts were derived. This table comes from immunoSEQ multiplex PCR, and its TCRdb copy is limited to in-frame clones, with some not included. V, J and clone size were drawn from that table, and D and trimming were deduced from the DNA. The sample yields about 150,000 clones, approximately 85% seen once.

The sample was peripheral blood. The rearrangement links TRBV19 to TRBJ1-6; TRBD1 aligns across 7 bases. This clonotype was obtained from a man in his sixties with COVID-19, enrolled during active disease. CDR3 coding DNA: TGTGCCAGTAGTACAGGGGGATGGGGTTCACCCCTCCACTTT. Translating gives CASSTGGWGSPLHF. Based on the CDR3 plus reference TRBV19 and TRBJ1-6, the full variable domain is DGGITQSPKYLFRKEGQNVTLSCEQNLNHDAMYWYRQDPGQGLRLIYYSQIVNDFQKGDIAEGYSVSREKKESFPLTVTSAQKNPTAFYLCASSTGGWGSPLHFGNGTRLTVT.